This section outlines one T cell receptor beta chain sequence together with its context. What it binds is not known. This record comes from a study of chemoradiotherapy in HPV16-positive cancers. Study-wide results and limits: In HPV16-positive patients, HPV-responsive T-cell expansion tracked better recurrence-free survival. During treatment, candidate HPV-specific clones and E7-related motifs expanded in tumor. Only two HPV16-positive patients supplied the functional HPV-specificity definition.

Germline V CDR1 and CDR2: SGDLS, YYNGEE. Trimming shortened V by 4 bases and J by 2 bases, and 13 bases separated the two germline ends. The CDR3 length is 15 residues. Sequenced by immunoSEQ multiplex PCR; TCRdb stores in-frame clones only, minus some. Of almost 4,000 clones in the sample, around four fifths were seen once. The chain combines TRBV9 with TRBJ1-3, with D maybe TRBD1 (6 bases). The receptor comes from a human donor with HPV-associated anogenital cancer. Sequencing used tumor tissue, obtained from a patient who underwent chemoradiotherapy. CDR3 region: CASSTGQTTGNTIYF. DNA for the CDR3: TGTGCCAGCAGCACAGGACAGACCACTGGAAACACCATATATTTT. The whole variable domain, filled in from reference TRBV9 and TRBJ1-3, reads DSGVTQTPKHLITATGQRVTLRCSPRSGDLSVYWYQQSLDQGLQFLIQYYNGEERAKGNILERFSAQQFPDLHSELNLSSLELGDSALYFCASSTGQTTGNTIYFGEGSWLTVV.